The rows below give T cell receptor beta chains drawn from one sample of a study of brain T cells in children with intractable seizures. TCRdb's copy holds only in-frame clones and misses some; the assay was immunoSEQ multiplex PCR. The sample comprises about 340,000 clones, 93% of which are singletons, and roughly 6% rests with the top ten. Sequencing used peripheral blood, obtained about 5 months after surgery. The source of these receptors is a boy in the first two years of life with tuberous sclerosis and intractable seizures. CDR3s include the opening cysteine and the closing phenylalanine or tryptophan. A D gene is named only where the DNA matches it firmly. Rows may omit the clone size; those that give it use once, few, many or a size class.

V: TRBV5-4; size: NA; D: NA; J: TRBJ1-1; DNA: TGTGCCAGCAGCTTGGCTGTCACCGAAGCTTTCTTT; CDR3: CASSLAVTEAFF
V: TRBV11-2; size: NA; D: NA; J: TRBJ1-1; DNA: TGTGCCAGCAGCTTAGATGAGGTGACGGACATCCTTGACACTGAAGCTTTCTTT; CDR3: CASSLDEVTDILDTEAFF
V: TRBV11-3; size: NA; D: NA; J: TRBJ1-2; DNA: TGTGCCAGCAGCATGGAAGCTCGGGGCAGGGACTATGGCTACACCTTC; CDR3: CASSMEARGRDYGYTF
V: TRBV6-5; size: NA; D: TRBD1; J: TRBJ1-6; DNA: TGTGCCAGCAGTTACTCGACAGGGAATTCACCCCTCCACTTT; CDR3: CASSYSTGNSPLHF
V: TRBV4-1; size: NA; D: NA; J: TRBJ2-1; DNA: TGCGCCAGCAGCCAACTAGACCGGGACTACAATGAGCAGTTCTTC; CDR3: CASSQLDRDYNEQFF
V: TRBV7-8; size: NA; D: NA; J: TRBJ2-5; DNA: TGTGCCAGCAGCTTAGAACCAACGAGGGAGACCCAGTACTTC; CDR3: CASSLEPTRETQYF
V: TRBV5-1; size: NA; D: TRBD1; J: TRBJ2-2; DNA: TGCGCCAGCAGCTTCCGGGACAGGGGCAACACCGGGGAGCTGTTTTTT; CDR3: CASSFRDRGNTGELFF
V: TRBV5-1; size: NA; D: TRBD2; J: TRBJ2-5; DNA: TGCGCCAGCAGCTTGGGGTCGCGGGGGGGCCATACCGAGACCCAGTACTTC; CDR3: CASSLGSRGGHTETQYF
V: TRBV5-1; size: NA; D: TRBD1; J: TRBJ2-3; DNA: TGCGCCAGCAGCTTGGAGGGGGCTAGCACAGATACGCAGTATTTT; CDR3: CASSLEGASTDTQYF
V: TRBV7-2; size: once; D: NA; J: TRBJ2-7; DNA: TGTGCCAGCAGCTTATCGCGCCTGTCCTACGAGCAGTACTTC; CDR3: CASSLSRLSYEQYF
V: TRBV1; size: NA; D: NA; J: TRBJ2-7; DNA: TGCACCAGCAGCCAAGATCTAACGCTAGCCCCACCTAACGAGCAGTACTTC; CDR3: CTSSQDLTLAPPNEQYF
V: TRBV4-1; size: NA; D: NA; J: TRBJ2-3; DNA: TGCGCCAGCAGCCAGGGGGTGGGCCCGGTACGGTGGGGCACAGATACGCAGTATTTT; CDR3: CASSQGVGPVRWGTDTQYF
V: TRBV7-2; size: NA; D: TRBD2; J: TRBJ2-1; DNA: TGTGCCAGCAGCTTCGAAAGCGGGGGGACCAATGAGCAGTTCTTC; CDR3: CASSFESGGTNEQFF
V: TRBV21-1; size: NA; D: NA; J: TRBJ1-5; DNA: TGTGCCAGAGGGGACAGGGAGAGGAATCAGCCCCAGCATTTT; CDR3: CARGDRERNQPQHF
V: TRBV29-1; size: NA; D: TRBD2; J: TRBJ2-1; DNA: TGCAGCGTCCTGACTAGCGGGTCCTACAATGAGCAGTTCTTC; CDR3: CSVLTSGSYNEQFF
V: TRBV19; size: NA; D: NA; J: TRBJ1-1; DNA: TGTGCCAGTAGAAGGCAGGGGTTTGGGGACACTGAAGCTTTCTTT; CDR3: CASRRQGFGDTEAFF
V: TRBV19; size: NA; D: TRBD1; J: TRBJ1-5; DNA: TGTGCCAGTAGTATAGGGGTGACAGGGAATAGCAATCAGCCCCAGCATTTT; CDR3: CASSIGVTGNSNQPQHF
V: TRBV7-3; size: NA; D: TRBD2; J: TRBJ2-3; DNA: TGTGCCAGCAGCTTAAATAGCGGGCATTCCTCTACGCAGTATTTT; CDR3: CASSLNSGHSSTQYF
V: TRBV19; size: NA; D: TRBD1; J: TRBJ1-3; DNA: TGTGCCAGTAGTATTGGGACAGTAAAAATCTCTGGAAACACCATATATTTT; CDR3: CASSIGTVKISGNTIYF